The rows below give T cell receptor beta chains drawn from one sample of a study of cytomegalovirus exposure and HLA in healthy donors. The assay was immunoSEQ multiplex PCR, and TCRdb's table has in-frame clones only and misses some. This listing includes 200,000 to 250,000 clones. Sequencing was done on a sample of PBMCs. All receptors derive from a woman in her twenties or thirties in good health and CMV-seropositive. The CDR3 runs from the conserved cysteine through the conserved F or W. A D gene is named only where the DNA matches it firmly.

J gene	D gene	V gene	CDR3 DNA	CDR3 protein
TRBJ1-5	NA	TRBV6-7	TGTGCCAGCAGTTACTGGCAATACAGGGATGTCGGCAATCAGCCCCAGCATTTT	CASSYWQYRDVGNQPQHF
TRBJ1-2	NA	TRBV6-5	TGTGCCAGCAGTTACTCTAGAACAGGGAGCTATGGCTACACCTTC	CASSYSRTGSYGYTF
TRBJ2-7	NA	TRBV7-8	TGTGCCAGCAGCTTAGTTCTCTACGAGCAGTACTTC	CASSLVLYEQYF
TRBJ2-7	NA	TRBV10-2	TGCGCCAGCAGTGAGATTCTCGGCAGGGGTACACAATCCTACGAGCAGTACTTC	CASSEILGRGTQSYEQYF
TRBJ2-1	TRBD1	TRBV19	TGTGCCAGTAGTATATCTTCAGGGGGTTTTTACAATGAGCAGTTCTTC	CASSISSGGFYNEQFF
TRBJ2-1	TRBD2	TRBV5-4	TGTGCCAGCAGCCCCTCTCTCGGGACTAGCGCCTACAATGAGCAGTTCTTC	CASSPSLGTSAYNEQFF
TRBJ2-2	TRBD2	TRBV2	TGTGCCAGCGGACTTCGGACTAGCGGGAGCGCCGGGGAGCTGTTTTTT	CASGLRTSGSAGELFF
TRBJ2-3	NA	TRBV15	TGTGCCACCAGCAGAGAAACGAGGGATACGCAGTATTTT	CATSRETRDTQYF
TRBJ2-1	TRBD1	TRBV7-4	TGTGCCAGCAGCCAGGGGGCGCATGAGCAGTTCTTC	CASSQGAHEQFF
TRBJ2-7	NA	TRBV28	TGTGCCAGCCTCCAGGCGCACCGTGCGTACGAGCAGTACTTC	CASLQAHRAYEQYF
TRBJ2-2	TRBD2	TRBV5-4	TGTGCCAGCAGCTTGCGCAAGCGGGGGGTTACCGGGGAGCTGTTTTTT	CASSLRKRGVTGELFF
TRBJ2-7	NA	TRBV2	TGTGCCAGCACCACACAGGGTAAATGGGACGAGCAGTACTTC	CASTTQGKWDEQYF
TRBJ1-5	TRBD1	TRBV4-3	TGCGCCAGCAGCCAAGAGGCGGGGACAGGGCTTCAGCCCCAGCATTTT	CASSQEAGTGLQPQHF
TRBJ2-7	NA	TRBV11-2	TGTGCCAGCAGTCCCCAGAGGGAGTACGAGCAGTACTTC	CASSPQREYEQYF
TRBJ2-7	TRBD1	TRBV2	TGTGCCAGCAGTCCAGCGGGACAGGGATTCTACGAGCAGTACTTC	CASSPAGQGFYEQYF
TRBJ1-3	NA	TRBV5-1	TGCGCCAGCAGCTCGAGTGACTCTGGAAACACCATATATTTT	CASSSSDSGNTIYF
TRBJ2-7	NA	TRBV7-9	TGTGCCAGCAGCCCCGACGGTGGGCCCTACGAGCAGTACTTC	CASSPDGGPYEQYF
TRBJ1-1	NA	TRBV5-1	TGCGCCAGCAGCTTGTACGGGGGGAACACTGAAGCTTTCTTT	CASSLYGGNTEAFF
TRBJ1-5	NA	TRBV5-6	TGTGCCAGCAGTCTCGGGACTAGGGACCAGCCCCAGCATTTT	CASSLGTRDQPQHF
TRBJ2-7	NA	TRBV27	TGTGCCAGCAGTTTATTTCGCGGGGTTCGCTACGAGCAGTACTTC	CASSLFRGVRYEQYF
TRBJ2-7	NA	TRBV2	TGTGCCAGCAGTGTACCGGGTTCCTACGAGCAGTACTTC	CASSVPGSYEQYF
TRBJ1-6	NA	TRBV19	TGTGCCAGTAGTATACTAGACAGTAATTCACCCCTCCACTTT	CASSILDSNSPLHF
TRBJ1-5	NA	TRBV14	TGTGCCAGCAGCCAAGCAGGGATAATGTATCAGCCCCAGCATTTT	CASSQAGIMYQPQHF
TRBJ1-1	NA	TRBV7-2	TGTGCCAGCAGCCCCGCAGGCTTGAACACTGAAGCTTTCTTT	CASSPAGLNTEAFF
TRBJ1-3	TRBD1	TRBV9	TGTGCCAGCAGCCTTAGAGACAGGGTCGGAAACACCATATATTTT	CASSLRDRVGNTIYF
TRBJ1-2	NA	TRBV6-5	TGTGCCAGCAGTTACTCGATGGGGCCCCCAAGGGGCTACACCTTC	CASSYSMGPPRGYTF
TRBJ1-2	TRBD1	TRBV6-1	TGTGCCAGCCTAGATGGGGACAGGGGGTTTTATGGCTACACCTTC	CASLDGDRGFYGYTF
TRBJ2-3	TRBD2	TRBV7-9	TGTGCCAGCAGCCCCGGACTAGCGGCTAGCACAGATACGCAGTATTTT	CASSPGLAASTDTQYF
TRBJ1-1	NA	TRBV6-5	TGTGCCAGCAGTTACCTCGGAGGAGGAGCTGAAGCTTTCTTT	CASSYLGGGAEAFF
TRBJ2-5	TRBD2	TRBV6-6	TGTGCCAGCAGTCTTAGCGGGGGGGCGGAAGAGCAGTACTTC	CASSLSGGAEEQYF
TRBJ1-6	NA	TRBV27	TGTGCCAGCAGTTTGTTCGAGGGGAGGAATTCACCCCTCCACTTT	CASSLFEGRNSPLHF
TRBJ2-3	NA	TRBV15	TGTGCCACCAGCAATAGACACACAGATACGCAGTATTTT	CATSNRHTDTQYF
TRBJ2-2	NA	TRBV15	TGTGCCACCAGTGGGGCGAAGACCGGGGAGCTGTTTTTT	CATSGAKTGELFF
TRBJ2-1	NA	TRBV27	TGTGCCAGCACTACGGACTCTAAATACAATGAGCAGTTCTTC	CASTTDSKYNEQFF
TRBJ1-1	NA	TRBV4-1	TGCGCCAGCAGCCAAGTCGACAGGAACACTGAAGCTTTCTTT	CASSQVDRNTEAFF
TRBJ2-1	TRBD1	TRBV18	TGTGCCAGCTCACTACGGACAGGGGAAAATGAGCAGTTCTTC	CASSLRTGENEQFF
TRBJ2-7	TRBD1	TRBV27	TGTGCCAGCAGTTTAGTCTTGGGACAGGGGGCTTACGAGCAGTACTTC	CASSLVLGQGAYEQYF
TRBJ2-7	NA	TRBV5-1	TGCGCCAGCAGCTTTTATCCCTCCGGGACCGGGGGCTACGAGCAGTACTTC	CASSFYPSGTGGYEQYF